The entry below describes one TCR beta chain. Its specificity is unknown. No neoadjuvant therapy was given to the selected pancreatic ductal adenocarcinoma patients before their surgery. This specimen belongs to a study of T cells in pancreatic ductal adenocarcinoma. Study-level points and caveats: Tumors hold more CD45RO+ effector T cells, which may bias toward lower diversity. Compared with tumor, blood showed more total productive templates and roughly 8-fold more clonotypes.

V was clipped by 5 bases and J by 2 bases; unmatched bases: 8. In germline, CDR1 is LNHDA, CDR2 SQIVND (reference sequence). The CDR3 covers 16 residues. Data came from immunoSEQ multiplex PCR; TCRdb stores just in-frame clones and leaves some out. The repertoire includes some 20,000 clones, almost 90% of them detected once, and 0.75% to 1% sits in the top ten. The gene calls are TRBV19 and TRBJ2-5; 10 bases match TRBD2. The source of this sequence is a human donor with pancreatic ductal adenocarcinoma. The material sequenced was PBMCs. This CDR3 reads CASSPAGGTPQETQYF. CDR3 nucleotides: TGTGCCAGTAGTCCAGCGGGGGGGACCCCTCAAGAGACCCAGTACTTC.